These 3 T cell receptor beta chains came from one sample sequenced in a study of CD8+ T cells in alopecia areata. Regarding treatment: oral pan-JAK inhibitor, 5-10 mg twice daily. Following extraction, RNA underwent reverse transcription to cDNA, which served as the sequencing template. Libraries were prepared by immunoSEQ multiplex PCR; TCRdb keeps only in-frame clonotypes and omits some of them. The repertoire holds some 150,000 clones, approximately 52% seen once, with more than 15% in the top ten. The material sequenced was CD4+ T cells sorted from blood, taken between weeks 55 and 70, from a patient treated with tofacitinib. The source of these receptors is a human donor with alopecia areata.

The CDR3 loop is CASSLGTSRATDTQYF. The CDR3 nucleotides are TGCGCCAGCAGCCTAGGGACTAGCAGAGCCACAGATACGCAGTATTTT. The rearrangement links TRBV5-1 to TRBJ2-3; 9 nucleotides agree with TRBD2. The ends lost 4 bases at V and 2 bases at J; junction bases unmatched: 8. The germline V gene has CDR1 SGHRS and CDR2 YFSETQ. The CDR3 is 16 amino acids.

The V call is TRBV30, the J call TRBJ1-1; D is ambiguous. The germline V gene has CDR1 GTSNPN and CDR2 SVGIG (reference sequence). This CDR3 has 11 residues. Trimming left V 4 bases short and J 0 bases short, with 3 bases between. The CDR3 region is CAWKMNTEAFF. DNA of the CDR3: TGTGCCTGGAAGATGAACACTGAAGCTTTCTTT. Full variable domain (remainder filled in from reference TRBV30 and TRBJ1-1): SQTIHQWPATLVQPVGSPLSLECTVEGTSNPNLYWYRQAAGRGLQLLFYSVGIGQISSEVPQNLSASRPQDRQFILSSKKLLLSDSGFYLCAWKMNTEAFFGQGTRLTVV.

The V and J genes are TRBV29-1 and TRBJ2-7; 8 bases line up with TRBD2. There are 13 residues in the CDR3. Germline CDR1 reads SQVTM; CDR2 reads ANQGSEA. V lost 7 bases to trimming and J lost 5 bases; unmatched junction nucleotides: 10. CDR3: CSAYSGGVDEQYF. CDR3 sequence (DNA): TGCAGCGCCTACTCGGGGGGGGTCGACGAGCAGTACTTC.